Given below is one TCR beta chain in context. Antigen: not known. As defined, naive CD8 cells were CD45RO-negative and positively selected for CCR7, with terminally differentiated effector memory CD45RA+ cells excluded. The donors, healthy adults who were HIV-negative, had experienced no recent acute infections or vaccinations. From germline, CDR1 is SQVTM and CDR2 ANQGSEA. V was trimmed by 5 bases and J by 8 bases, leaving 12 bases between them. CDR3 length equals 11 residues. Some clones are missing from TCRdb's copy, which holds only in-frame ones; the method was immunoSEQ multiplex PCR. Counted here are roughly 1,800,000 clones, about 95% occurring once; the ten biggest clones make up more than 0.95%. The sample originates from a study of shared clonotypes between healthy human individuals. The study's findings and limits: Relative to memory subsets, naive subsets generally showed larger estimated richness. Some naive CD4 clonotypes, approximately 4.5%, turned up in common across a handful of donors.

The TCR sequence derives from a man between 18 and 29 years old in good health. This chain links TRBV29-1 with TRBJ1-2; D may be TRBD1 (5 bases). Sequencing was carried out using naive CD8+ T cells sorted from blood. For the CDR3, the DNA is TGCAGCGTTCGGGACCTCTGGGGCTACACCTTC. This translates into CSVRDLWGYTF.